A selection of T cell receptor beta chains follows, all from one sample in a study of vaccination and CD4 T cells after COVID-19. A single record per CDR3 protein comes from TCRdb applying MiXCR to the PCR reads. Counted here are 14,000 or so distinct CDR3 sequences, 25% to 30% occurring once; the ten biggest clones make up around 20%. Their specific antigens are unknown. The sequenced sample was cultured CD4+ T cells from blood. Source of these receptors: a human donor with COVID-19. Both conserved end residues are part of each CDR3.

J: TRBJ1-2
V: TRBV19
CDR3: CASSIGGFENGYTF

J: TRBJ2-5
V: TRBV30
CDR3: CAWKQGKTETQYF

J: TRBJ2-1
V: TRBV20-1
CDR3: CSAGGPKPPHEQFF

J: TRBJ1-2
V: TRBV20-1
CDR3: CSAPDGKENYGYTF

J: TRBJ2-3
V: TRBV11-3
CDR3: CASSFRLELADTQYF

J: TRBJ2-3
V: TRBV11-3
CDR3: CASSLRTSGTDTQYF

J: TRBJ2-4
V: TRBV6-2/TRBV6-3
CDR3: CASGWGGTAKNIQYF

J: TRBJ1-2
V: TRBV11-2
CDR3: CASSLAPRKYGYTF

J: TRBJ2-3
V: TRBV19
CDR3: CASRRTGPDTQYF

J: TRBJ2-5
V: TRBV12-3/TRBV12-4
CDR3: CASSFRWEETQYF

J: TRBJ2-5
V: TRBV7-3
CDR3: CASSLGGGAVETQYF

J: TRBJ1-1
V: TRBV5-1
CDR3: CASISGGDRTEAFF

J: TRBJ2-2
V: TRBV6-5
CDR3: CASSYPKGRLTGELFF

J: TRBJ2-7
V: TRBV10-2
CDR3: CASSPTGSYEQYF

J: TRBJ2-3
V: TRBV25-1
CDR3: CASSKGGGTDTQYF

J: TRBJ2-4
V: TRBV7-9
CDR3: CASSWGENIQYF

J: TRBJ2-5
V: TRBV5-1
CDR3: CASSLARSGETQYF

J: TRBJ2-1
V: TRBV9
CDR3: CASSVVGTSGGNEQFF

J: TRBJ2-2
V: TRBV29-1
CDR3: CSGRGHFTGELFF

J: TRBJ2-2
V: TRBV4-2
CDR3: CASSQDYSGVAGVTGELFF

J: TRBJ1-4
V: TRBV24-1
CDR3: CATGQTDEKLFF

J: TRBJ1-2
V: TRBV6-1
CDR3: CASHKPGQGGYGYTF

J: TRBJ1-2
V: TRBV19
CDR3: CASSGDLRGYGYTF

J: TRBJ2-4
V: TRBV25-1
CDR3: CASSVGGSNQNIQYF

J: TRBJ2-5
V: TRBV4-3
CDR3: CASSQFLPTAGGETQYF

J: TRBJ2-7
V: TRBV5-1
CDR3: CASSLDTTGEQYF

J: TRBJ2-3
V: TRBV7-2
CDR3: CASSSRAGGGDTQYF

J: TRBJ1-2
V: TRBV20-1
CDR3: CSARTVPTNYGYTF

J: TRBJ1-1
V: TRBV5-4
CDR3: CASTQGGGGFLNTEAFF

J: TRBJ2-3
V: TRBV6-1
CDR3: CASREVAGGTDTQYF

J: TRBJ2-5
V: TRBV7-2
CDR3: CASSFGLAAQETQYF

J: TRBJ2-1
V: TRBV25-1
CDR3: CASSFTHRGPYNEQFF

J: TRBJ2-7
V: TRBV19
CDR3: CASSIGGYEQYF

J: TRBJ2-3
V: TRBV5-1
CDR3: CASRAGPSTDTQYF

J: TRBJ2-2
V: TRBV7-9
CDR3: CASSRTRDRSGDRELFF

J: TRBJ2-5
V: TRBV9
CDR3: CASSLTGGQAQYF

J: TRBJ2-7
V: TRBV7-2
CDR3: CASSLVAGRGASEQYF

J: TRBJ1-1
V: TRBV12-3/TRBV12-4
CDR3: CASSLKMNTEAFF

J: TRBJ2-5
V: TRBV6-2/TRBV6-3
CDR3: CASSYLGYGQETQYF

J: TRBJ2-7
V: TRBV28
CDR3: CASSPPGQGRLYEQYF

J: TRBJ1-3
V: TRBV11-3
CDR3: CASSSRDRGNTIYF

J: TRBJ1-1
V: TRBV20-1
CDR3: CSATRPKGGANTEAFF

J: TRBJ2-2
V: TRBV29-1
CDR3: CSVWGGGIGELFF

J: TRBJ1-1
V: TRBV12-3/TRBV12-4
CDR3: CASSFSSNTEAFF

J: TRBJ2-7
V: TRBV18
CDR3: CASSPIEQSEQYF

J: TRBJ1-1
V: TRBV19
CDR3: CASSIDIGVAEAFF

J: TRBJ2-7
V: TRBV20-1
CDR3: CSALQGSYEQYF

J: TRBJ2-1
V: TRBV11-3
CDR3: CASSLGTSSGGSYEQFF

J: TRBJ1-6
V: TRBV6-4
CDR3: CASRARQGPNSSYNSPLHF

J: TRBJ1-5
V: TRBV10-2
CDR3: CASSEGNSNQPQHF